The next 18 T cell receptor beta chains were all read from a single sample in a study of CD8+CD57+ T cells in acquired aplastic anemia. Sequencing involved patients with CD8+CD57+ cell expansion previously shown by flow cytometry. The template used for profiling TCR beta VDJ and CDR3 was genomic DNA. TCRdb redid the calling of the reads with MiXCR, one entry per CDR3 protein. Among more than 150,000 distinct CDR3 sequences listed, approximately 48% were seen once. What was sequenced was sorted CD4+, CD8+, or CD8+CD57+ T cells (not recorded which) from PBMCs. The source of these receptors is a human donor with aplastic anemia.

About this clonotype itself: This may come from a read error, since a much larger clone is one base off. The rearrangement uses TRBV11-2 and TRBJ1-3; TRBD1 aligns across 8 bases. Germline values: CDR1 SGHAT, CDR2 FQNNGV. The CDR3 covers 16 residues. The CDR3 DNA reads as TGTGCCAGCAGCTTGGACAGGGTAAATGGTGGAAGCACCATATATTTT. As protein: CASSLDRVNGGSTIYF.

This clonotype was seen at least ten times. The CDR3 DNA reads TGCGCCAGCAGCCCGGAGCAGAGCACAGATACGCAGTATTTT. Translated: CASSPEQSTDTQYF. The gene calls are TRBV5-1 and TRBJ2-3; D not resolved. Trimming left V 4 bases short and J 0 bases short, with 9 bases between. The CDR3 covers 14 residues. Germline lookup yields CDR1 SGHRS and CDR2 YFSETQ.

This clonotype was counted only a few times. The V and J genes are TRBV29-1 and TRBJ1-1; possibly TRBD1 for D (6 bases). V shed 8 bases and J shed 9 bases, with 19 bases lying between them. This CDR3 has 12 residues. CDR1 is SQVTM, CDR2 ANQGSEA, per germline. This CDR3 reads CSIISGQTQAFF. DNA for the CDR3: TGCAGCATAATATCAGGACAGACACAAGCTTTCTTT.

This clonotype was counted many times. J is TRBJ2-5 and V is TRBV20-1; no firm D call. The germline CDR1 and CDR2 sequences are DFQATT and SNEGSKA (reference sequence). The V gene lost 1 base and the J gene lost 1 base, with 10 bases spanning the gap. The CDR3 consists of 14 residues. CDR3 coding DNA: TGCAGTGCTAGAGTAGGGATCACCCAAGAGACCCAGTACTTC. As protein: CSARVGITQETQYF.

This clonotype came up many times. The chain links TRBV20-1 to TRBJ2-5; D not resolved. V lost 2 bases and J 4 bases, leaving 14 bases between the germline ends. The CDR3 extends over 14 amino acids. Germline lookup yields CDR1 DFQATT and CDR2 SNEGSKA (reference sequence). The CDR3 DNA follows: TGCAGTGCTAGATTACCACAAGGAGCAGAGACCCAGTACTTC. The encoded protein is CSARLPQGAETQYF.

The genes are TRBV7-3 and TRBJ2-2, with D hard to call. V lost 2 bases to trimming and J lost 8 bases, with 9 bases between them. There are 13 residues in the CDR3. The germline V gene encodes CDR1 SGHTA and CDR2 FQGTGA. CDR3 sequence: CASSLSISGELFF. The CDR3 DNA reads as TGTGCCAGCAGCTTATCTATCTCTGGGGAGCTGTTTTTT.

The V call is TRBV29-1, the J call TRBJ2-7; a possible D gene is TRBD2 (5 bases). Germline CDR1 and CDR2: SQVTM and ANQGSEA. Trimming cost V 6 bases and J 1 base, with 16 bases left between them. The CDR3 covers 14 residues. This chain's CDR3 is CSVQPIRGSYEQYF. CDR3 in DNA: TGCAGCGTCCAACCCATAAGAGGGTCCTACGAGCAGTACTTC.

The V call is TRBV20-1, the J call TRBJ2-5; TRBD2 agrees at 9 bases. CDR1 DFQATT and CDR2 SNEGSKA come from the germline V gene (reference sequence). V was pared by 5 bases and J by 5 bases, with 9 bases of the junction left unmatched. The CDR3 runs 14 residues. The CDR3 loop is CSAPSERGVETQYF. The DNA of the CDR3 is TGCAGTGCTCCCTCCGAGCGGGGGGTGGAGACCCAGTACTTC.

The chain is built from TRBV6-1 and TRBJ2-7; 7 nucleotides line up with TRBD1. V dropped 5 bases and J dropped 0; count of bases not matched to a gene: 7. The CDR3 covers 15 residues. Germline CDR1 MNHNS, CDR2 SASEGT. CDR3 nucleotide sequence: TGTGCCAGCAGTAAGACAGGGTCCACCTCCTACGAGCAGTACTTC. Amino acid sequence: CASSKTGSTSYEQYF.

The V call is TRBV12-3 or TRBV12-4, the J call TRBJ2-3, with D possibly matching TRBD2 (7 bases). The germline V and J ends were trimmed by 4 bases and 0 bases, with 26 bases remaining between them. This CDR3 is built from 20 residues. CDR3 nucleotides: TGTGCCAGCAGTTCTCCCGTTACTAGCGACGGGACACCTAGCACAGATACGCAGTATTTT. This codes for CASSSPVTSDGTPSTDTQYF.

The sample holds many counts of this clonotype. This sequence joins TRBV4-2 and TRBJ2-3; TRBD2 matches at 14 bases. The V segment lost 1 base and the J segment 4 bases; nucleotides outside the gene matches: 10. There are 19 residues in the CDR3. In germline, CDR1 is LGHNA, CDR2 YNFKEQ. The CDR3 is CASSQVGLAGGGAADTQYF. DNA of the CDR3: TGTGCCAGCAGCCAAGTCGGACTAGCGGGAGGCGGGGCGGCAGATACGCAGTATTTT.

CDR3 residues: CASSPDHQPQHF. CDR3 DNA sequence: TGTGCCAGCAGTCCCGATCATCAGCCCCAGCATTTT. The genes are TRBV28 and TRBJ1-5; D is unclear. Trimming pared 5 bases from V and 5 bases from J, leaving 7 bases between. The CDR3 runs to 12 residues. The germline V gene encodes CDR1 MDHEN and CDR2 SYDVKM.

The rearrangement uses TRBV7-9 and TRBJ1-6; a possible D gene is TRBD1 (5 bases). This CDR3 spans 14 amino acids. V was pared by 4 bases and J by 10 bases, with 14 bases between. Germline V gene sequence: CDR1 SEHNR, CDR2 FQNEAQ (reference sequence). CDR3 sequence reads: CASSSGTTHSPLHF. The CDR3 DNA is TGTGCCAGCAGCTCGGGGACCACCCACTCACCCCTCCACTTT.

This chain links TRBV5-1 with TRBJ1-5; 7 nucleotides match TRBD1. CDR1 and CDR2 (germline): SGHRS, YFSETQ. The junction had 5 bases not matched to a gene; V was cut back by 3 bases and J by 2 bases. The CDR3 runs to 15 residues. CDR3 protein: CASSSDGQGNQPQHF. The CDR3 DNA reads TGCGCCAGCAGCTCGGATGGACAGGGCAATCAGCCCCAGCATTTT. Filled out from reference TRBV5-1 and TRBJ1-5, the complete variable domain reads KAGVTQTPRYLIKTRGQQVTLSCSPISGHRSVSWYQQTPGQGLQFLFEYFSETQRNKGNFPGRFSGRQFSNSRSEMNVSTLELGDSALYLCASSSDGQGNQPQHFGDGTRLSIL.

This clonotype appeared a few times. The rearrangement uses TRBV27 and TRBJ2-1; possibly TRBD1 for D (5 bases). Per the germline V gene, CDR1 is MNHEY and CDR2 is SMNVEV (reference sequence). The CDR3 has 14 amino acids. V gave up 7 bases and J gave up 3 bases, with 13 bases separating them. The CDR3 is CASKAHDSYNEQFF. The CDR3 DNA reads TGTGCCAGCAAGGCCCACGACAGCTACAATGAGCAGTTCTTC.

Regarding this clonotype: One end of the junction does not line up with germline, which may come from a read error. The chain links TRBV7-7 to TRBJ2-5, with 12 bases fitting TRBD2. Germline V gene lookup returns CDR1 SSHAT and CDR2 FNYEAQ (reference sequence). CDR3 length: 16 residues. The CDR3 sequence: CASRPTSGGPSETQYF. The CDR3 coding sequence is TGTGCTAGCAGGCCCACTAGCGGGGGGCCCAGCGAGACCCAGTACTTC.

The chain employs TRBV5-6 and TRBJ2-5; D is possibly TRBD1 (5 bases). The CDR3 is 15 amino acids. Germline V gives CDR1 SGHDT, CDR2 YYEEEE. Trimming shortened V by 3 bases and J by 2 bases, and 14 bases separated the two germline ends. The CDR3 coding sequence is TGTGCCAGCAGCTCTATCAGGGCTCTTCAAGAGACCCAGTACTTC. Protein product: CASSSIRALQETQYF.

This clonotype was recorded many times. This chain connects TRBV19 to TRBJ2-7, with 7 positions matching TRBD2. Per germline, CDR1 LNHDA and CDR2 SQIVND (reference sequence). The CDR3 has 15 residues. V lost 7 bases and J lost 2; bases outside the gene matches: 11. Here the CDR3 reads CASTDLGGSAYEQYF. In nucleotides, the CDR3 is TGTGCCAGTACCGATCTTGGCGGGAGCGCCTACGAGCAGTACTTC.